A selection of T cell receptor beta chains follows, all from one sample in a study of shared clonotypes between healthy human individuals. Method: immunoSEQ multiplex PCR; TCRdb's copy keeps in-frame clones and lacks some. The repertoire holds around 750,000 clones, with approximately 79% as singletons. Sequences were obtained from memory CD4+ T cells sorted from blood. These receptors were taken from a woman in her thirties in good health. The CDR3 runs from the conserved cysteine through the conserved F or W. D genes are given only for firm matches. Clone size appears in some rows only: once, few, many, or a class for an expanded clone.

>-|TRBJ2-1|TRBV19|TRBD2
CASSTSGTSGSDEQFF
TGTGCCAGTAGTACAAGCGGGACTAGCGGGAGCGATGAGCAGTTCTTC
>many|TRBJ2-7|TRBV2|-
CASSPQVYEQYF
TGTGCCAGCAGTCCGCAGGTATACGAGCAGTACTTC
>-|TRBJ2-3|TRBV18|-
CASSRRTTLDTQYF
TGTGCCAGCTCCCGCAGGACTACACTCGATACGCAGTATTTT
>-|TRBJ1-2|TRBV6-1|-
CASSEQVDYGYTF
TGTGCCAGCAGTGAACAGGTCGACTATGGCTACACCTTC
>-|TRBJ2-7|TRBV7-2|TRBD1
CASSSRDRAPEQYF
TGTGCCAGCAGCTCCCGGGACAGGGCTCCCGAGCAGTACTTC
>-|TRBJ2-1|TRBV2|TRBD2
CASSPVLAGDNEQFF
TGTGCCAGCAGTCCGGTACTAGCGGGAGACAATGAGCAGTTCTTC
>many|TRBJ1-5|TRBV20-1|-
CSARGLGPQHF
TGCAGTGCTAGAGGGTTGGGCCCCCAGCATTTT
>-|TRBJ2-7|TRBV28|-
CASTGEENEQYF
TGTGCCAGCACCGGAGAGGAGAACGAGCAGTACTTC
>-|TRBJ1-2|TRBV5-4|-
CASSRDGVSYGYTF
TGTGCCAGCAGCCGGGACGGAGTTTCCTATGGCTACACCTTC
>few|TRBJ2-4|TRBV5-1|-
CASSTGPPNIQYF
TGCGCCAGCAGCACTGGACCGCCAAACATTCAGTACTTC
>-|TRBJ2-7|TRBV2|TRBD2
CASAERETYEQYF
TGTGCCAGCGCGGAGCGGGAGACTTACGAGCAGTACTTC
>-|TRBJ2-6|TRBV4-1|-
CASSQGRTYSGANVLTF
TGCGCCAGCAGCCAAGGTCGAACTTACTCTGGGGCCAACGTCCTGACTTTC
>-|TRBJ2-7|TRBV30|-
CAWRRDNEQYF
TGTGCCTGGCGGCGGGACAACGAGCAGTACTTC
>-|TRBJ1-4|TRBV11-2|-
CASSRNRETNEKLFF
TGTGCCAGCAGTCGAAACAGGGAGACTAATGAAAAACTGTTTTTT
>-|TRBJ2-3|TRBV9|-
CASSVGSAWDADTQYF
TGTGCCAGCAGCGTAGGTTCGGCCTGGGACGCAGATACGCAGTATTTT
>-|TRBJ2-3|TRBV7-3|-
CASSPEIAGHTQYF
TGTGCCAGCAGCCCGGAGATCGCCGGTCATACGCAGTATTTT
>-|TRBJ2-3|TRBV5-1|TRBD1
CASSQGQGATDTQYF
TGCGCCAGCAGCCAAGGACAGGGGGCAACAGATACGCAGTATTTT
>many|TRBJ2-2|TRBV7-8|-
CASSSSVNTGELFF
TGTGCCAGCAGCAGTAGCGTGAACACCGGGGAGCTGTTTTTT
>-|TRBJ2-2|TRBV5-8|-
CASSLEWTYHTGELFF
TGTGCCAGCAGCTTGGAATGGACGTACCATACCGGGGAGCTGTTTTTT
>-|TRBJ1-4|TRBV7-9|-
CASSLRTTNEKLFF
TGTGCCAGCAGCTTAAGAACAACTAATGAAAAACTGTTTTTT
>-|TRBJ2-7|TRBV2|-
CASREKVGAPYEQYF
TGTGCCAGCAGGGAAAAGGTGGGAGCTCCATACGAGCAGTACTTC
>few|TRBJ2-7|TRBV19|-
CASSSSYEQYF
TGTGCCAGTAGTAGCTCCTACGAGCAGTACTTC
>-|TRBJ1-5|TRBV7-9|TRBD1
CASSQQGREEPQHF
TGTGCCAGCAGCCAACAGGGGAGGGAAGAGCCCCAGCATTTT
>-|TRBJ2-1|TRBV10-1|TRBD2
CASSVSSGRNEQFF
TGCGCCAGCAGTGTGTCTAGCGGGAGGAATGAGCAGTTCTTC
>-|TRBJ2-7|TRBV10-2|TRBD2
CASSRLAGSRVEQYF
TGCGCCAGCAGTCGGCTAGCGGGCTCGCGGGTTGAGCAGTACTTC
>-|TRBJ1-2|TRBV27|-
CASSFNGPNYGYTF
TGTGCCAGCAGTTTTAACGGGCCAAACTATGGCTACACCTTC
>-|TRBJ1-4|TRBV10-2|-
CASSTGHLATNEKLFF
TGCGCCAGCAGTACAGGCCACTTAGCAACTAATGAAAAACTGTTTTTT
>-|TRBJ2-7|TRBV6-5|TRBD2
CASSYTSGSYEQYF
TGTGCCAGCAGTTACACGAGCGGGAGCTACGAGCAGTACTTC
>-|TRBJ1-5|TRBV2|-
CASSEAERNQPQHF
TGTGCCAGCAGTGAAGCGGAAAGGAATCAGCCCCAGCATTTT
>-|TRBJ1-2|TRBV11-3|-
CASSLEGRSGYTF
TGTGCCAGCAGCTTAGAAGGGCGGAGTGGCTACACCTTC
>-|TRBJ1-2|TRBV28|-
CASSLSGSRSYGYTF
TGTGCCAGCAGTTTATCGGGGTCCCGTAGCTATGGCTACACCTTC
>once|TRBJ2-3|TRBV12-5|TRBD2
CASGLVLAGGTDTQYF
TGTGCTAGTGGTTTGGTACTAGCGGGGGGCACAGATACGCAGTATTTT
>-|TRBJ2-3|TRBV27|TRBD2
CASSSGTDGTSGRGTDTQYF
TGTGCCAGCAGTTCCGGGACAGACGGGACTAGCGGGAGGGGCACAGATACGCAGTATTTT
>few|TRBJ2-1|TRBV28|-
CASSGPGRDEQFF
TGTGCCAGCAGTGGCCCGGGGAGAGATGAGCAGTTCTTC
>few|TRBJ1-4|TRBV5-1|-
CASSQAGSNEKLFF
TGCGCCAGCAGCCAAGCAGGTAGTAATGAAAAACTGTTTTTT
>-|TRBJ1-4|TRBV11-2|-
CASGVLANEKLFF
TGTGCCAGTGGAGTGCTGGCTAATGAAAAACTGTTTTTT
>-|TRBJ2-1|TRBV11-3|TRBD2
CASSLDPYSGGSYNEQFF
TGTGCCAGCAGCTTAGACCCCTACAGCGGGGGCTCATACAATGAGCAGTTCTTC
>-|TRBJ2-1|TRBV30|TRBD1
CAWSGDRFFNEQFF
TGTGCCTGGAGCGGGGACAGGTTTTTCAATGAGCAGTTCTTC
>-|TRBJ2-3|TRBV7-9|-
CASSVANTQYF
TGTGCCAGCAGCGTCGCTAATACGCAGTATTTT
>-|TRBJ2-4|TRBV2|-
CASSEEASLHIQYF
TGTGCCAGCAGTGAAGAGGCTAGCTTGCACATTCAGTACTTC
>-|TRBJ2-2|TRBV7-2|TRBD2
CASSLSGGDTGELFF
TGTGCCAGCAGCTTATCGGGAGGGGACACCGGGGAGCTGTTTTTT
>few|TRBJ1-2|TRBV10-3|-
CAISESSQNNYGYTF
TGTGCCATCAGTGAGTCTTCCCAAAACAACTATGGCTACACCTTC
>-|TRBJ1-1|TRBV27|-
CASRRMNTEAFF
TGTGCCAGCAGGAGAATGAACACTGAAGCTTTCTTT
>-|TRBJ1-5|TRBV5-5|-
CASSFQAGYSNQPQHF
TGTGCCAGCAGCTTCCAAGCAGGGTATAGCAATCAGCCCCAGCATTTT
>-|TRBJ2-4|TRBV29-1|-
CSVVEGGNIQYF
TGCAGCGTTGTGGAGGGGGGAAACATTCAGTACTTC
>few|TRBJ1-1|TRBV30|-
CAWSIRIEAFF
TGTGCCTGGAGTATTCGGATTGAAGCTTTCTTT
>-|TRBJ1-2|TRBV6-6|TRBD1
CASSYLPRDRGYGYTF
TGTGCCAGCAGTTACCTCCCCCGGGACAGGGGCTATGGCTACACCTTC
>once|TRBJ2-7|TRBV28|TRBD1
CASSSTGGGTYEQYF
TGTGCCAGCAGTTCGACAGGGGGAGGTACCTACGAGCAGTACTTC
>-|TRBJ2-7|TRBV5-1|-
CASSDLIGGNEQYF
TGCGCCAGCAGCGATTTGATCGGGGGCAACGAGCAGTACTTC
>-|TRBJ1-5|TRBV28|TRBD1
CASSSQGALNQPQHF
TGTGCCAGCAGTTCCCAGGGGGCTTTGAATCAGCCCCAGCATTTT